One sample yielded the 10 T cell receptor beta chains listed below, sequenced in a study of control samples from healthy donors and cancer patients. Sequencing used immunoSEQ multiplex PCR; TCRdb keeps in-frame clones, though not all of them. The sample lists 100,000 to 150,000 clones, approximately 90% occurring once. The sample taken for sequencing was blood. These receptor sequences come from a man aged 18 to 30 in good health.

The V gene is TRBV14, the J gene TRBJ2-1; D assignment may be TRBD1 or TRBD2 (5 bases each). Germline CDR1 SGHDN, CDR2 FVKESK. The V end lost 5 bases, the J end lost 2 bases, and 19 bases lay between the germline ends. There are 17 residues in the CDR3. CDR3 in DNA: TGTGCCAGCAGCACCCGGGACGGGAAAAGCCCCTACAATGAGCAGTTCTTC. Encoded protein: CASSTRDGKSPYNEQFF.

This chain connects TRBV5-1 to TRBJ1-1, with a possible D match to TRBD1 (5 bases). Trimming took off 2 bases at V and 5 bases at J, with 10 bases between the two ends. Germline-derived CDR1 and CDR2 are SGHRS and YFSETQ. This CDR3 comprises 13 residues. The CDR3 here is CASSFQGSTEAFF. In nucleotides, the CDR3 is TGCGCCAGCAGCTTTCAGGGAAGTACTGAAGCTTTCTTT.

The chain joins TRBV3-1 (or the pseudogene TRBV3-2) to TRBJ2-3; 7 bases are a match to TRBD1. J gave up 5 bases and V 7 bases, and 9 bases lay outside the gene matches. Germline V gene lookup returns CDR1 LGHDT and CDR2 YNNKEL (reference sequence). The CDR3 contains 14 residues. CDR3 protein: CASNTRGNVDTQYF. DNA of the CDR3: TGTGCCAGCAACACCAGGGGGAATGTAGATACGCAGTATTTT.

The J gene is TRBJ2-1, the V gene TRBV19; D perhaps matches TRBD2 (7 bases). CDR3 length: 14 amino acids. V was clipped by 6 bases and J by 8 bases, with 17 bases between them. CDR1 LNHDA and CDR2 SQIVND come from the germline V gene (reference sequence). DNA of the CDR3: TGTGCCAGTAGGCCCAGGGGCGGGGGCGATGAGCAGTTCTTC. Its protein is CASRPRGGGDEQFF.

The chain couples TRBV7-6 to TRBJ2-3, with 13 bases aligning to TRBD2. The trim removed 2 bases at V and 6 bases at J, leaving 11 bases unmatched. Germline V gene sequence: CDR1 SGHVS, CDR2 FNYEAQ. The CDR3 runs 18 residues. The CDR3 nucleotides are TGTGCCAGCAGCTTAAGGAGGACTAGCGGGAGTTCGGCGGATACGCAGTATTTT. Translated, it gives CASSLRRTSGSSADTQYF. Using reference TRBV7-6 and TRBJ2-3 for the parts outside the CDR3, the full variable domain is GAGVSQSPRYKVTKRGQDVALRCDPISGHVSLYWYRQALGQGPEFLTYFNYEAQQDKSGLPNDRFSAERPEGSISTLTIQRTEQRDSAMYRCASSLRRTSGSSADTQYFGPGTRLTVL.

Points on this clone: Sequence at one end of the junction differs from germline and may be a read error. The rearrangement links TRBV6-5 to TRBJ1-2; the D gene is possibly TRBD1 (5 bases). CDR1 is MNHEY and CDR2 is SVGAGI in the germline V gene. CDR3 length: 16 residues. The CDR3 spells CASRYFRDRDNYGYTF. The CDR3 DNA sequence: TGTGCCAGCAGATACTTTCGGGACCGCGATAACTATGGCTACACCTTC.

The V gene is TRBV15, the J gene TRBJ2-5; 7 bases align to TRBD2. Trimming took 5 bases from V and 2 from J; bases not matched to a gene: 2. This CDR3 comprises 13 residues. In germline, CDR1 is LNHNV, CDR2 YYDKDF (reference sequence). CDR3 in DNA: TGTGCCACCAGCGTGGGGGGGCAAGAGACCCAGTACTTC. Translated, it gives CATSVGGQETQYF.

This clone came up once. The chain is built from TRBV7-9 and TRBJ2-1; 12 nucleotides align to TRBD2. V trimming: 4 bases; J trimming: 6 bases; junction bases outside the gene matches: 4. The length of the CDR3 is 15 residues. The germline V gene encodes CDR1 SEHNR and CDR2 FQNEAQ (reference sequence). CDR3 DNA: TGTGCCAGCAGCTCTAGCGGGGGGGTGATCAATGAGCAGTTCTTC. Amino acid sequence: CASSSSGGVINEQFF. The complete variable domain, with remaining parts taken from reference TRBV7-9 and TRBJ2-1, reads DTGVSQNPRHKITKRGQNVTFRCDPISEHNRLYWYRQTLGQGPEFLTYFQNEAQLEKSRLLSDRFSAERPKGSFSTLEIQRTEQGDSAMYLCASSSSGGVINEQFFGPGTRLTVL.

The chain carries TRBV6-4 and TRBJ1-5; perhaps TRBD1 as D (5 bases). The CDR3 has 17 residues. The V end lost 7 bases, the J end lost 0 bases, and 19 bases lay between the germline ends. Germline V CDR1 and CDR2: MRHNA, SNTAGT. This CDR3 reads CASISGTANYSNQPQHF. The CDR3 DNA sequence: TGTGCCAGCATCTCCGGGACGGCAAATTATAGCAATCAGCCCCAGCATTTT.

This chain connects TRBV5-1 to TRBJ1-1; D is undetermined. V dropped 0 bases and J dropped 1 base, with 10 bases sitting between them. The CDR3 is 15 residues long. Germline V gene sequence: CDR1 SGHRS, CDR2 YFSETQ. CDR3 protein: CASSLDEVKNTEAFF. DNA for the CDR3: TGCGCCAGCAGCTTGGATGAGGTGAAGAACACTGAAGCTTTCTTT. The full variable domain, with the rest looked up from reference TRBV5-1 and TRBJ1-1, is KAGVTQTPRYLIKTRGQQVTLSCSPISGHRSVSWYQQTPGQGLQFLFEYFSETQRNKGNFPGRFSGRQFSNSRSEMNVSTLELGDSALYLCASSLDEVKNTEAFFGQGTRLTVV.